The 21 T cell receptor beta chains given below trace back to one sample, sequenced in a study of T cells in Graves' hyperthyroidism and ophthalmopathy. Amplification yielded TCR beta CDR3 regions, with RNA transcripts as the source. Researchers ran a first-round RT-PCR on the TCR CDR3 using the HTBI primer set. TCRdb reprocessed the multiplex PCR reads with MiXCR, giving one entry per CDR3 protein. The sample holds 500,000 to 650,000 distinct CDR3 sequences, 11% to 15% seen once. Sequencing input: blood. These receptors were taken from a woman aged 40-49 years with Graves' hyperthyroidism.

J is TRBJ1-4 and V is TRBV5-8, with 8 bases fitting TRBD1. CDR3 size: 15 residues. Germline CDR1 reads SGHTS; CDR2 reads YDEGEE. With V trimmed by 0 bases and J by 5 bases, 3 bases remained unmatched. The CDR3 loop is CASSLVDRVNEKLFF. The CDR3 DNA is TGTGCCAGCAGCTTGGTGGACAGGGTAAATGAAAAACTGTTTTTT. Full variable domain (outside the CDR3, taken from reference TRBV5-8 and TRBJ1-4): EAGVTQSPTHLIKTRGQQATLRCSPISGHTSVYWYQQALGLGLQFLLWYDEGEERNRGNFPPRFSGRQFPNYSSELNVNALELEDSALYLCASSLVDRVNEKLFFGSGTQLSVL.

This sequence joins TRBV19 and TRBJ2-2; 8 bases are a match to TRBD2. CDR1 is LNHDA, CDR2 SQIVND, per germline (reference sequence). The trim removed 6 bases at V and 0 bases at J, leaving 6 bases unmatched. The CDR3 loop spans 16 amino acids. The CDR3 here is CASSTRGGTNTGELFF. CDR3 DNA: TGTGCCAGTAGCACCCGGGGGGGAACGAACACCGGGGAGCTGTTTTTT.

CDR3 region: CASSASGGGGSPLHF. The CDR3 bases are TGTGCCAGCAGCGCTTCAGGGGGCGGAGGATCACCCCTCCACTTT. V and J are TRBV9 and TRBJ1-6; 8 nucleotides match TRBD1. The CDR3 is made up of 15 amino acids. V was clipped by 3 bases and J by 10 bases; unmatched bases: 9. CDR1 SGDLS and CDR2 YYNGEE come from the germline V gene. The whole variable domain, remainder taken from reference TRBV9 and TRBJ1-6, is DSGVTQTPKHLITATGQRVTLRCSPRSGDLSVYWYQQSLDQGLQFLIQYYNGEERAKGNILERFSAQQFPDLHSELNLSSLELGDSALYFCASSASGGGGSPLHFGNGTRLTVT.

There are a few counts of this clonotype. A much more abundant neighbour one base away suggests this may be a read error. The chain couples TRBV28 to TRBJ2-1; 7 bases fit TRBD1. The J call could be wrong; TRBJ2-7 is a better fit for the DNA end. Per the germline V gene, CDR1 is MDHEN and CDR2 is SYDVKM. This CDR3 comprises 15 residues. The CDR3 sequence is CASSPGGRSYNEQYF. The CDR3 bases are TGTGCCAGCAGTCCAGGGGGTAGATCCTACAATGAGCAGTACTTC.

This clonotype has ten or more counts. Here the CDR3 reads CASTTPGLADTQYF. DNA for the CDR3: TGTGCCAGCACCACCCCAGGACTAGCGGATACGCAGTATTTT. This chain joins TRBV7-9 and TRBJ2-3; 9 bases map to TRBD2. There are 14 residues in the CDR3. The V gene end was trimmed by 7 bases and the J gene end by 6 bases; junction bases not matched to a gene: 8. Germline CDR1 is SEHNR and CDR2 is FQNEAQ (reference sequence).

There are many counts of this clonotype. J is TRBJ2-5 and V is TRBV28, with D unclear. Trimming removed 3 bases from V and 3 bases from J, with 5 bases in between. The V gene's germline CDR1 is MDHEN and CDR2 SYDVKM. This CDR3 comprises 12 residues. CDR3 protein: CASSFGEETQYF. CDR3 nucleotides: TGTGCCAGCAGTTTTGGGGAAGAGACCCAGTACTTC.

This rearrangement joins TRBV4-1 to TRBJ2-1; D uncertain. V was cut by 4 bases and J by 4 bases, with 17 bases left in between. The germline V gene has CDR1 MGHRA and CDR2 YSYEKL. The CDR3 is 16 amino acids. DNA of the CDR3: TGCGCCAGCAGCCCATCGACTCGCCCGCCTTACAATGAGCAGTTCTTC. Protein sequence: CASSPSTRPPYNEQFF.

This clonotype appeared many times. V usage is TRBV28 and J usage is TRBJ1-6, with D unclear. The CDR3 is 14 residues long. Germline assignment: CDR1 MDHEN and CDR2 SYDVKM. The V gene lost 5 bases and the J gene lost 7 bases, with 12 bases spanning the gap. The CDR3 region has the DNA TGTGCCAGCAGTACCGGGCCTCTAAATTCACCCCTCCACTTT. It translates to CASSTGPLNSPLHF.

On this clonotype: A read error may account for a junction end that differs from germline. The chain recombines TRBV6-1 with TRBJ2-1; no clear D gene. The germline CDR1 and CDR2 sequences are MNHNS and SASEGT. The CDR3 runs 13 residues. CDR3 residues: CASSVTVSNEQFF. DNA for the CDR3: TGCGCCAGCAGTGTAACGGTTAGCAATGAGCAGTTCTTC.

This clonotype was detected many times. The chain uses TRBV7-3 and TRBJ2-3, with TRBD2 identical over 8 bases. Per the germline V gene, CDR1 is SGHTA and CDR2 is FQGTGA. Losses at the gene ends were 0 bases for V and 7 bases for J; bases not matched to a gene: 3. The CDR3 sequence is 14 residues long. The CDR3: CASSLTSSGNTQYF. DNA for the CDR3: TGTGCCAGCAGCTTAACGAGTAGCGGGAATACGCAGTATTTT. Drawing the rest from reference TRBV7-3 and TRBJ2-3, the complete variable domain is GAGVSQTPSNKVTEKGKYVELRCDPISGHTALYWYRQSLGQGPEFLIYFQGTGAADDSGLPNDRFFAVRPEGSVSTLKIQRTERGDSAVYLCASSLTSSGNTQYFGPGTRLTVL.

This clonotype was seen many times. The CDR3 DNA follows: TGTGCCAGCAGTTTACCCCCGGTGGGGCCCGGCGGGAATGAGCAGTTCTTC. Protein product: CASSLPPVGPGGNEQFF. J is TRBJ2-1 and V is TRBV27, with D perhaps given as TRBD1 or TRBD2 (5 bases each). Germline V gene data show CDR1 as MNHEY and CDR2 as SMNVEV (reference sequence). The CDR3 is 17 residues long. Trimming took 2 bases from V and 7 from J, leaving 21 bases between them.

This clonotype was seen ten or more times. The gene calls are TRBV7-2 and TRBJ2-1; TRBD2 agrees at 9 bases. Germline V gives CDR1 SGHTA, CDR2 FQGNSA. The CDR3 totals 14 residues. Trimming removed 3 bases from V and 7 bases from J; junction bases left unmatched: 4. The CDR3 nucleotides read TGTGCCAGCAGCTTGGGACTAGCAGCTAATGAGCAGTTCTTC. Its protein is CASSLGLAANEQFF.

On this clonotype: A much larger clone differs from this one at a single base, so this may be a read error. V and J are TRBV4-2 and TRBJ2-5; TRBD2 matches at 8 bases. Germline V gives CDR1 LGHNA, CDR2 YNFKEQ. The CDR3 loop spans 17 amino acids. The CDR3 DNA is TGTTCCAGCAGCCAAGCCCTCGGGGGGGGCGGCGGAGAGACCCAGTACTTC. This translates into CSSSQALGGGGGETQYF.

The chain joins TRBV5-6 to TRBJ1-2; TRBD1 matches 10 bases. The germline V gene has CDR1 SGHDT and CDR2 YYEEEE. The V and J ends lost 3 bases and 6 bases, in that order; junction bases with no gene match: 11. The CDR3 consists of 16 residues. Here the CDR3 reads CASSSDRGLFVDGYTF. Here the CDR3 DNA reads TGTGCCAGCAGCTCAGACAGGGGGCTATTCGTCGATGGCTACACCTTC.

Many counts were recorded for this clonotype. The CDR3 coding sequence is TGTGCCAGCAGCCAAGATCGCTTTCAGCCCCAGCATTTT. This gives the protein CASSQDRFQPQHF. The V gene is TRBV3-1, the J gene TRBJ1-5, with D unclear. V lost 0 bases to trimming and J lost 6 bases, with 6 bases between them. This CDR3 contains 13 residues. Germline V gene sequence: CDR1 LGHDT, CDR2 YNNKEL (reference sequence).

Only a few counts were recorded for this clonotype. CDR3 amino acids: CASSSGRGPTDTQYF. The DNA for the CDR3 is TGCGCCAGCAGCTCAGGGCGGGGACCCACAGATACGCAGTATTTT. The chain links TRBV5-1 to TRBJ2-3, with a weak D call TRBD2 (6 bases). The V gene lost 3 bases and the J gene lost 2 bases, with 13 bases spanning the gap. The CDR3 has 15 amino acids. Germline V gene lookup returns CDR1 SGHRS and CDR2 YFSETQ.

This chain links TRBV29-1 with TRBJ2-2, with 8 bases that match TRBD2. The germline V gene has CDR1 SQVTM and CDR2 ANQGSEA. The CDR3 loop spans 14 amino acids. Trimming took 4 bases from V and 6 from J; bases not matched to a gene: 7. The CDR3 DNA reads as TGCAGCGTTGCACAACGGGGGGGTCCCGGGGAGCTGTTTTTT. Residues: CSVAQRGGPGELFF.

This clonotype was recorded a few times. The V and J genes are TRBV27 and TRBJ2-1; D may be TRBD1 or TRBD2 (5 bases each). The CDR3 contains 15 residues. The ends were cut back, 6 bases at V and 2 bases at J, with 14 bases in the middle. The V gene's germline CDR1 is MNHEY and CDR2 SMNVEV (reference sequence). CDR3 region: CASSEGISPYNEQFF. CDR3 DNA: TGTGCCAGCAGCGAGGGGATCAGCCCCTACAATGAGCAGTTCTTC.

This clonotype was detected ten times or more. This chain links TRBV7-2 with TRBJ2-1; 11 bases are shared with TRBD2. Germline V CDR1 and CDR2: SGHTA, FQGNSA. The junction had 4 bases not matched to a gene; V was cut back by 1 base and J by 8 bases. The CDR3 has 15 residues. CDR3 nucleotide sequence: TGTGCCAGCAGCTTAGTGACTAGCGGGACCGATGAGCAGTTCTTC. Translated: CASSLVTSGTDEQFF.

The CDR3 loop reads CASSRSGTTYNEQFF. In nucleotides, the CDR3 is TGCGCCAGCAGCCGATCCGGGACGACGTACAATGAGCAGTTCTTC. The chain joins TRBV4-1 to TRBJ2-1; D is tentatively TRBD1 or TRBD2 (5 bases each). CDR3 length: 15 residues. The germline gives CDR1 MGHRA, CDR2 YSYEKL. V shed 4 bases and J shed 4 bases, with 14 bases lying between them.

This clonotype occurred many times. This chain connects TRBV7-2 to TRBJ2-3; TRBD2 might be the D (6 bases). V was pared by 5 bases and J by 0 bases, with 12 bases between. The CDR3 consists of 15 residues. Germline V gene data show CDR1 as SGHTA and CDR2 as FQGNSA. The CDR3 DNA sequence: TGTGCCAGCAGCAGAGCGGGTTCTAGCACAGATACGCAGTATTTT. This gives the protein CASSRAGSSTDTQYF.